Included here is one T cell receptor (beta chain) sequence, with context. Its specificity is unknown. V lost 6 bases to trimming and J lost 4 bases, with 22 bases between them. The CDR3 runs 15 residues. Per the germline V gene, CDR1 is SQVTM and CDR2 is ANQGSEA. The entry originates in a study of post-analysis software for immune sequencing data. Across the whole study: The cohort encompassed relapsing-remitting, secondary progressive and progressive-relapsing multiple sclerosis disease courses. Study-wide findings and caveats: The five TRBV segments detected at higher frequency in patients than in controls included TRBV5-6, TRBV5-1 and TRBV20-1. When compared against controls, multiple sclerosis patients showed significantly lower normalized Chao1 diversity. Clustering by F measure revealed strong co-clustering among samples prepared together in one batch.

Unique-molecular-identifier-tagged TCR beta cDNA libraries were used. Researchers reported 520,000 or so cDNA molecules coming from approximately 1 to 10 million T cells. TCRdb reprocessed the PCR reads with MiXCR, giving one entry per CDR3 protein. The table has under 200,000 distinct CDR3 sequences, roughly 30% seen once; the top ten hold approximately 3%. This chain uses TRBV29-1 with TRBJ2-7; D might be TRBD2 (5 bases). Material: blood. This TCR derives from a girl younger than 18 with multiple sclerosis. The CDR3 protein is CSVLKLREKEYEQYF. Written as DNA, the CDR3 is TGCAGCGTGTTAAAGCTCCGGGAAAAAGAATACGAGCAGTACTTC.